This T cell receptor (beta chain) was identified during a study of blood T cells in healthy people across ages. Primers used in a second PCR of roughly 6 to 12 cycles were a sample-barcoded 5' primer and a J-beta primer mix. From the 5' RACE reads, TCRdb called clonotypes with MiXCR, one entry per CDR3 protein. The sample has about a million distinct CDR3 sequences, just over 50% seen once; the top ten hold about 21%. Findings and limits, study-wide: A roughly linear fall in TCR beta diversity per million T cells was seen with increasing age. Unsorted PBMCs prevented conclusive naive versus antigen-experienced comparison. Samples with more naive T cells showed higher observed beta diversity.

The CDR3 consists of 13 residues. Trimming cost V 3 bases and J 4 bases; bases outside gene matches: 1. Healthy Russian Caucasian donors spanned ages about 6 to 90 years. About this clonotype: The antigen remains undetermined.

The clonotype comes from a woman aged 60-75 years in good health. The chain employs TRBV12-3 or TRBV12-4 and TRBJ2-5; TRBD2 agrees at 8 bases. Material for sequencing was blood. In DNA, the CDR3 is TGTGCCAGCAGTTTTGGGACTAGAGAGACCCAGTACTTC. Amino acid sequence: CASSFGTRETQYF.